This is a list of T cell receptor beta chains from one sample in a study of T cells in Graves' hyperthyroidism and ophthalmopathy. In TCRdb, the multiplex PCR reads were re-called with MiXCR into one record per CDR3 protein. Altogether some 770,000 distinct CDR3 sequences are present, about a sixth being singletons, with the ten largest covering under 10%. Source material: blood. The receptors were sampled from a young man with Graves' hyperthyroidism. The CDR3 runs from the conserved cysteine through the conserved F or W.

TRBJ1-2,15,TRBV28,CASSIPTPVNYGYTF
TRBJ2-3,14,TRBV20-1,CSARAGLAPDTQYF
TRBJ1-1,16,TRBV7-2,CASSYTGTAMNTEAFF
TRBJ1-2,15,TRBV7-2,CASNFQGAPGYGYTF
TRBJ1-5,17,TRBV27,CASSFPGTSGSNQPQHF
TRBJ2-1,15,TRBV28,CASSSPGLDNNEQFF
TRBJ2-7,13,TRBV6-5,CASSYYLTYEQYF
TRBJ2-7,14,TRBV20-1,CSASPGQLGYEQYF
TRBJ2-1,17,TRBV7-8,CASSLEGGRSSYNEQFF
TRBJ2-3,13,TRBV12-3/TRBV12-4,CASASGGIDTQYF
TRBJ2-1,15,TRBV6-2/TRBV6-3,CASSRLASSYNEQFF
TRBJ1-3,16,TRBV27,CASRALGTVSGNTIYF
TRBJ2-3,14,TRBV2,CASSREGGIDTQYF
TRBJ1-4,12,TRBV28,CASSLRMARLFF
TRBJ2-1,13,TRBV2,CASRPGIYNEQFF
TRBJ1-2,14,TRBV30,CAWSRRRGDYGYTF
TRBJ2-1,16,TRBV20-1,CSSSSPLADSYNEQFF
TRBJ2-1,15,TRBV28,CASSFQGALRNEQFF
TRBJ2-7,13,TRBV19,CASSSRATYEQYF
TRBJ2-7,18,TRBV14,CASSQDWFDGTGPYEQYF
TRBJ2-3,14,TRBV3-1,CASSYSGSSDTQYF
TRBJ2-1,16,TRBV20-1,CSAGHHGQTAYNEQFF
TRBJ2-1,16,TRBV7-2,CASSLAWTGGSNEQFF
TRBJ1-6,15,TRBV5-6,CASSWAGTPNSPLHF
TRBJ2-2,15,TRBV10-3,CAISVKGKDTGELFF
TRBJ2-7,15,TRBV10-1,CASSAIAGDRGEQYF
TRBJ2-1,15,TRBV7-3,CASSLSQGAYNEQFF
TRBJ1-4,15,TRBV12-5,CASGFTGTTNEKLFF
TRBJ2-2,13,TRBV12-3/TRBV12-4,CASKAGGAGELFF
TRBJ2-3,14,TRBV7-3,CASSLDRVGDTQYF
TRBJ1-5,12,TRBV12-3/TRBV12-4,CASSFANQPQHF
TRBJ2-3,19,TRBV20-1,CSARALPGLAGSGTDTQYF
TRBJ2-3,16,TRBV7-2,CASSLVGAGAADTQYF
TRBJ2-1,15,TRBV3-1,CASSDRLAAYNEQFF
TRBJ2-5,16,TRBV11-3,CASSLDPPHLQETQYF
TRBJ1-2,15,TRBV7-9,CASSTAGQKNYGYTF
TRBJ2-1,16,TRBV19,CASSFVRDSSYNEQFF
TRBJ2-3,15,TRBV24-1,CATSDLAGGMGTQYF
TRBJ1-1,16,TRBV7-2,CASSPRTVGKDTEAFF
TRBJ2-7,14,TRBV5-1,CASSIYSGSYEQYF
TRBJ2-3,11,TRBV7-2,CASSFLNTQYF
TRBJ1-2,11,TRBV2,CASSLLGGYTF
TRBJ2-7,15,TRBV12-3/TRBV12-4,CASSLTSGRPYEQYF
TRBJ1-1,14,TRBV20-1,CSARRGRENTEAFF
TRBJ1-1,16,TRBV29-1,CSVEDPGKGWGTEAFF
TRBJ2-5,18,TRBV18,CASSPLSPWLAVKETQYF
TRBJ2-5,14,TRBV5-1,CASSSGQGKETQYF
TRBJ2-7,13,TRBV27,CASARPGPYEQYF
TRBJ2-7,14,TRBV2,CASSERGLSYEQYF
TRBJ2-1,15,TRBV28,CASGDVAGVLNEQFF
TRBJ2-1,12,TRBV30,CAWSTKGNEQFF
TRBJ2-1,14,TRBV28,CASRNSGGIDEQFF
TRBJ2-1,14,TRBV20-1,CSHEPAGVSNEQFF
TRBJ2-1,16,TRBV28,CASSLVRSGKYNEQFF
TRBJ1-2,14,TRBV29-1,CSVEVGSPNYGYTF
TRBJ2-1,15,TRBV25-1,CASSHARTGVNEQFF
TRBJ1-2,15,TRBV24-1,CATSDLYGGNYGYTF
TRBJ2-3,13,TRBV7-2,CASSVARLDTQYF
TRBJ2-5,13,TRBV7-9,CASSPRGQQTQYF
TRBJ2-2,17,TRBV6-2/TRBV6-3,CASSYPIDRENTGELFF